The clone carrying this T cell receptor (beta chain) was detected a few times. Its specificity is unknown. This entry belongs to a study of early T cells in non-severe SARS-CoV-2 infection. Study observations and caveats: Sequences matched to VDJdb favored anti-spike CD8 responses, while private and CD4 specificities were missed.

Germline V CDR1 and CDR2: ENHRY, SYGVKD. J lost 3 bases, V lost 1 base, and 7 bases had no gene match. This CDR3 has 16 residues. Unique molecular identifier tags were affixed to discrete cDNA molecules. From the 5' RACE reads, TCRdb called clonotypes with MiXCR, one entry per CDR3 protein. The sample yields roughly 81,000 distinct CDR3 sequences, about an eighth seen once. The TCR originated in an adult who was a healthcare worker with PCR-confirmed SARS-CoV-2 infection or an uninfected control (not recorded which). The chain has TRBV10-3 and TRBJ2-7; 9 bases line up with TRBD2. The specimen sequenced was whole blood. The CDR3 loop is CAISEFNSGRSYEQYF. DNA for the CDR3: TGTGCCATCAGTGAGTTCAATAGCGGGAGAAGCTACGAGCAGTACTTC.